These T cell receptor beta chains were read from a single sample in a study of glioma-infiltrating T cells. TCRdb redid the calling of the multiplex PCR reads with MiXCR, one entry per CDR3 protein. The table includes approximately 40,000 distinct CDR3 sequences, approximately 20% detected once. Specimen: glioma tissue, nonneoplastic brain tissue, or PBMCs (not recorded which). The receptors derive from a human donor with low-grade glioma or glioblastoma, undergoing nonglioma brain surgery, or in good health (not recorded which). Both conserved end residues are part of each CDR3. The D gene is left open where the match is weak. A row's size may be missing; if present it is once, few, many or a size class.

D	V	size	J	DNA	CDR3
.	TRBV7-9	many	TRBJ1-4	TGTGCCAGCAGCTTGGGACCTGAAAAACTGTTTTTT	CASSLGPEKLFF
.	TRBV29-1	.	TRBJ2-5	TGCAGCGTTGAATTACAGGGTTCCGAGACCCAGTACTTC	CSVELQGSETQYF
.	TRBV7-2	many	TRBJ2-6	TGTGCCAGCACTCCCGGATCCAACGTCCTGACTTTC	CASTPGSNVLTF
TRBD2	TRBV10-3	.	TRBJ2-3	TGTGCCATCAGTGGAGGACTAGCGGGAGGTTCTTCAGATACGCAGTATTTT	CAISGGLAGGSSDTQYF
.	TRBV6-1	medium-sized	TRBJ2-2	TGTGCCAGCAGTGAGGACAGGAACACCGGGGAGCTGTTTTTT	CASSEDRNTGELFF
.	TRBV6-2/TRBV6-3	once	TRBJ2-5	TGTGCCAGCAATGTACAGGGATGGGAGACCCAGTACTTC	CASNVQGWETQYF
TRBD1	TRBV28	.	TRBJ1-5	TGTGCCAGCAGTTCGTCCGGGACAGTAAATCAGCCCCAGCATTTT	CASSSSGTVNQPQHF
.	TRBV6-2/TRBV6-3	.	TRBJ2-3	TGTGCCAGCACGTTTTCGGGGGATGCGCAGTATTTT	CASTFSGDAQYF
.	TRBV20-1	.	TRBJ1-2	TGCAGTGCAAGGACGGGGCCCTATGGCTACACCTTC	CSARTGPYGYTF
TRBD2	TRBV11-2	many	TRBJ2-3	TGTGCCAGCAGCTATTTGACGGGAGGTAGCACAGATACGCAGTATTTT	CASSYLTGGSTDTQYF
TRBD1	TRBV18	many	TRBJ1-1	TGTGCCAGCTCACCAAGACAGGGAAACACTGAAGCTTTCTTT	CASSPRQGNTEAFF
.	TRBV7-9	many	TRBJ1-5	TGTGCCAGCAGCTTAGGACGGGGACTCCAACCCCAGCATTTT	CASSLGRGLQPQHF
.	TRBV20-1	many	TRBJ1-2	TGCAGTGCTACAGTGAGCCCCGGGAACTATGGCTACACCTTC	CSATVSPGNYGYTF
.	TRBV6-1	many	TRBJ1-5	TGTGCCAGCAGTGAATCCCCAGGCCCTCGGCAGCCCCAGCATTTT	CASSESPGPRQPQHF
.	TRBV28	.	TRBJ1-5	TGTGCCAGCAGTTCGGGGATCTCGAGCAATCAGCCCAGGCATTTT	CASSSGISSNQPRHF
.	TRBV10-1	.	TRBJ2-1	TGCGCCAGCAGTGAGTCCAGACAGACAACTAACTACAATGAGCAGTTCTTC	CASSESRQTTNYNEQFF
TRBD2	TRBV5-1	.	TRBJ2-4	TGCGCCAGCAGTTTAGCGGGGAAAAGCATTCAGTACTTC	CASSLAGKSIQYF
TRBD1	TRBV4-1	many	TRBJ1-6	TGCGCCAGCAGCCAGTACCAAGGGGGCGAGAAATCCTATAATTCACCCCTCCACTTT	CASSQYQGGEKSYNSPLHF
TRBD1	TRBV7-9	many	TRBJ1-1	TGTGCCAGCAGCTTGACAGGGGCTTTGGATACTTTCTTT	CASSLTGALDTFF
.	TRBV7-9	many	TRBJ2-7	TGTGCCAGCAGCGCCTCCTACGAGCAGTACTTC	CASSASYEQYF
.	TRBV19	many	TRBJ1-1	TGTGCCAGTAGTATAGGGGATCTGAACACTGAAGCTTTCTTT	CASSIGDLNTEAFF
.	TRBV5-1	many	TRBJ2-1	TGCGCCAGCAGCTTGGTGGGGAACTACAATGAGCAGTTCTTC	CASSLVGNYNEQFF
.	TRBV25-1	many	TRBJ2-5	TGTGCCAGCAGTACTCGGTTACAAGAGACCCAGTACTTC	CASSTRLQETQYF
.	TRBV28	many	TRBJ1-1	TGTGCCAGCAGCACGGACGGGGGAACTGAAGCTTTCTTT	CASSTDGGTEAFF
.	TRBV28	many	TRBJ1-5	TGTGCCAGCTTTGAGGGTAACCAGCCCCAGCATTTT	CASFEGNQPQHF